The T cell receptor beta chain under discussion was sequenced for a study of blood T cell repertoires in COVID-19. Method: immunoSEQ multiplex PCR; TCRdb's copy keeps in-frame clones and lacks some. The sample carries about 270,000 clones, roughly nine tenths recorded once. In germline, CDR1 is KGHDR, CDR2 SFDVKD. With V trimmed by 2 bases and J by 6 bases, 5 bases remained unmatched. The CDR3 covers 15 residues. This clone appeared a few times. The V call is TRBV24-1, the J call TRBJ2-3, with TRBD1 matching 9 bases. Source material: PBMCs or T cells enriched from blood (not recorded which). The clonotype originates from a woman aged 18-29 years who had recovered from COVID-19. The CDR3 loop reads CATSDSDRGRDTQYF. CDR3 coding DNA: TGTGCCACCAGTGATTCGGACAGGGGCAGGGATACGCAGTATTTT.